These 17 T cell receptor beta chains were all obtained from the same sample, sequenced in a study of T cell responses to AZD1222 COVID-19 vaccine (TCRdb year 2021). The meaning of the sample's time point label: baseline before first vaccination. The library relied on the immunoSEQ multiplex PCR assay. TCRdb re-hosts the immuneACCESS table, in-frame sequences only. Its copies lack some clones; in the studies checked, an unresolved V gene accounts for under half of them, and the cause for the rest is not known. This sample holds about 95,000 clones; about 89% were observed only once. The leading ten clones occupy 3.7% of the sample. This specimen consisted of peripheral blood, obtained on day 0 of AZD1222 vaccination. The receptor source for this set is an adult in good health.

CDR3 loop: CASSFRIYEQYF. The CDR3 nucleotides read TGTGCCAGCAGTTTTAGGATCTACGAGCAGTACTTC. The V and J genes are TRBV12-3 or TRBV12-4 and TRBJ2-7; D gene unclear. There are 12 residues in the CDR3. The ends were cut back, 3 bases at V and 3 bases at J, with 6 bases in the middle.

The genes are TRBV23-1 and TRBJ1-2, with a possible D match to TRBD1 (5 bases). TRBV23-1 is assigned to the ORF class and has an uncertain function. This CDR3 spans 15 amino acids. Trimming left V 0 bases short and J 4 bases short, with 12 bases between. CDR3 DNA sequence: TGCGCCAGCAGTCAATCATTGCAGGGATTCTATGGCTACACCTTC. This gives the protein CASSQSLQGFYGYTF.

As DNA, the CDR3 is TGTGCCAGCAGTCCAGGATCAGGCTCGGACGAGCAGTACTTC. Its protein is CASSPGSGSDEQYF. This sequence joins TRBV6-4 and TRBJ2-7; no clear D. V was clipped by 5 bases and J by 5 bases, with 16 bases between them. CDR1 is MRHNA, CDR2 SNTAGT, per germline. There are 14 residues in the CDR3.

This CDR3 reads CASSMDPGQAFF. CDR3 nucleotide sequence: TGTGCCAGTAGTATGGACCCGGGACAAGCTTTCTTT. This rearrangement joins TRBV19 to TRBJ1-1; tentatively, D is TRBD1 (5 bases). The germline gives CDR1 LNHDA, CDR2 SQIVND (reference sequence). Trimming removed 3 bases at V and 9 bases at J, with 11 bases between. The CDR3 extends over 12 amino acids.

The CDR3 coding sequence is TGTGCCAGCAGCCCTCCAAGTCCACGATCCTATGGCTACACCTTC. Protein: CASSPPSPRSYGYTF. V is TRBV28 and J is TRBJ1-2; D unresolved. V dropped 6 bases and J dropped 4 bases, with 18 bases sitting between them. Germline V gene lookup returns CDR1 MDHEN and CDR2 SYDVKM. The CDR3 runs 15 residues.

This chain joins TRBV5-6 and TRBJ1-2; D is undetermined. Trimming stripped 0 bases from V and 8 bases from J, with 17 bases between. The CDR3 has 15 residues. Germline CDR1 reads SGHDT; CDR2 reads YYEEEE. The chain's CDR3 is CASSLGTRGMWGYTF. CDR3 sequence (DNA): TGTGCCAGCAGCTTGGGGACCCGTGGCATGTGGGGCTACACCTTC.

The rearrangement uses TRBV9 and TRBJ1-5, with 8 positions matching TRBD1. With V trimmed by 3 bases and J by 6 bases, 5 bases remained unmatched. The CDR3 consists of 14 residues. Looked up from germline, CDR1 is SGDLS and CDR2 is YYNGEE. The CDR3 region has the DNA TGTGCCAGCAGCGGGGGACAGGCAAGTCAGCCCCAGCATTTT. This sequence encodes CASSGGQASQPQHF. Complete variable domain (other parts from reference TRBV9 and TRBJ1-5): DSGVTQTPKHLITATGQRVTLRCSPRSGDLSVYWYQQSLDQGLQFLIQYYNGEERAKGNILERFSAQQFPDLHSELNLSSLELGDSALYFCASSGGQASQPQHFGDGTRLSIL.

The CDR3 nucleotides are TGCGCCAGCAGCTTGGTTCCGGGCCTAAGCACAGATACGCAGTATTTT. Its protein product is CASSLVPGLSTDTQYF. The J gene is TRBJ2-3, the V gene TRBV5-1, with unresolved D. In germline, CDR1 is SGHRS, CDR2 YFSETQ. This CDR3 is built from 16 residues. The V and J ends lost 0 bases and 0 bases respectively, with 11 bases between them.

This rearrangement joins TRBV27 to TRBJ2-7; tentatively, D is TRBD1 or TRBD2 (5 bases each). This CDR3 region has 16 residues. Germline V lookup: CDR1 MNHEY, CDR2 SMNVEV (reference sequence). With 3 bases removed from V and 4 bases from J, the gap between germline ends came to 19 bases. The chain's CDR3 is CASSLGVRPTQYEQYF. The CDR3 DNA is TGTGCCAGCAGTTTGGGGGTCCGCCCAACACAGTACGAGCAGTACTTC.

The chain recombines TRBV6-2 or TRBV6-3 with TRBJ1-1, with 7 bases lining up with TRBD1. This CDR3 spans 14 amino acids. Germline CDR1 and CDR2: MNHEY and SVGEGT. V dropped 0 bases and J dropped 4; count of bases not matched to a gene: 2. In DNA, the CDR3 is TGTGCCAGCAGTTACTCGACAGGGATCACTGAAGCTTTCTTT. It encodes CASSYSTGITEAFF.

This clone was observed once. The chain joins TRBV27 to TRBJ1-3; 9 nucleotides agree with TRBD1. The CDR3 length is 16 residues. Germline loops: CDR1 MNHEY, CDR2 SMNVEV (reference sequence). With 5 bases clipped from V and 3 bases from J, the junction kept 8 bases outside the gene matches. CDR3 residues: CASSPYTGGGGNTIYF. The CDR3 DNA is TGTGCCAGCAGTCCTTACACAGGGGGCGGTGGAAACACCATATATTTT.

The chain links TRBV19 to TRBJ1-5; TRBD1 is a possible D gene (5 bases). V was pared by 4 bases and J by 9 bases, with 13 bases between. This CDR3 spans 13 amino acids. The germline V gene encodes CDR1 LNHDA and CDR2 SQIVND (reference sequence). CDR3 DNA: TGTGCCAGTAGTAGGGGGACCAGACCGCCCCAGCATTTT. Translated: CASSRGTRPPQHF.

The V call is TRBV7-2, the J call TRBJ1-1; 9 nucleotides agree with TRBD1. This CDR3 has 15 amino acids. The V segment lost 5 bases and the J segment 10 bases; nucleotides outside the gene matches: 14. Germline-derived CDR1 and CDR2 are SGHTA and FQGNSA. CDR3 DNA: TGTGCCAGCAGCCAGGCCGGGACAGGGAGTAGTTTAGCTTTCTTT. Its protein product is CASSQAGTGSSLAFF.

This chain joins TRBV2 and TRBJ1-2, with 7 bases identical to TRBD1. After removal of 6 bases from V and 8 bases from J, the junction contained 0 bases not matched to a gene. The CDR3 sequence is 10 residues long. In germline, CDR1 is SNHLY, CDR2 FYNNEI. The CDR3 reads CASRGGGYTF. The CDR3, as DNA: TGTGCCAGCAGAGGGGGCGGCTACACCTTC.

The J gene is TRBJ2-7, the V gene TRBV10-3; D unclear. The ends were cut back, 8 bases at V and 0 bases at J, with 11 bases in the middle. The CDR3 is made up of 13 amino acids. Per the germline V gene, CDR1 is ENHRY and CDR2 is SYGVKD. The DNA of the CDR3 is TGTGCCATCGAAATTAGAGGCTCCTACGAGCAGTACTTC. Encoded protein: CAIEIRGSYEQYF.

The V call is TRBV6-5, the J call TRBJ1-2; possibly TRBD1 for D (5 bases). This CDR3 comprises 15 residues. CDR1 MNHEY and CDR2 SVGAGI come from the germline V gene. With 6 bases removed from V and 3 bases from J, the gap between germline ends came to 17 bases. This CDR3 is CASRPHGGEDYGYTF. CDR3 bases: TGTGCCAGCAGACCACACGGGGGGGAGGACTATGGCTACACCTTC.

CDR3: CASSQAVGNTGANVLTF. As DNA, the CDR3 is TGTGCCAGCAGCCAAGCAGTTGGGAATACCGGGGCCAACGTCCTGACTTTC. The chain recombines TRBV3-1 (or the pseudogene TRBV3-2) with TRBJ2-6; D remains ambiguous. Germline assignment: CDR1 LGHDT and CDR2 YNNKEL (reference sequence). The length of the CDR3 is 17 residues. Trimming removed 1 base from V and 4 bases from J, with 14 bases in between.